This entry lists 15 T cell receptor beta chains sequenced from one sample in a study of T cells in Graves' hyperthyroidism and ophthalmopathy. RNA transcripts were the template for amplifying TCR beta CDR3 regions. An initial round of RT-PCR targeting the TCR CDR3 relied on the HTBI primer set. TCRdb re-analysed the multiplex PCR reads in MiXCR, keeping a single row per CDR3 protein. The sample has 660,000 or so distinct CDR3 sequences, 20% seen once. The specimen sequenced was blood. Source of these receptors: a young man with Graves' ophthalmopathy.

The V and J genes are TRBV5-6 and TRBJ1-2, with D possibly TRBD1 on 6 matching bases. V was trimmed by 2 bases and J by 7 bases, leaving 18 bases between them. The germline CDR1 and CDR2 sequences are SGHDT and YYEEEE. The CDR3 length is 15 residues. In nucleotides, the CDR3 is TGTGCCAGCAGCTTTGGGGGGGGCGCGAAGGCTGGCTACACCTTC. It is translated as CASSFGGGAKAGYTF.

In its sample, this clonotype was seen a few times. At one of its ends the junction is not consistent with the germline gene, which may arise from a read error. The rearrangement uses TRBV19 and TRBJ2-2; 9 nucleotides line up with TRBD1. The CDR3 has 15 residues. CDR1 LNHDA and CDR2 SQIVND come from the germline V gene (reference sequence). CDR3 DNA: TGTGCCAGTAGTCCGGGGACAGGGAACACCGAGGAGCTGTTTTTT. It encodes CASSPGTGNTEELFF. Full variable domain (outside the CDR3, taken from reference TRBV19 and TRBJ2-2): DGGITQSPKYLFRKEGQNVTLSCEQNLNHDAMYWYRQDPGQGLRLIYYSQIVNDFQKGDIAEGYSVSREKKESFPLTVTSAQKNPTAFYLCASSPGTGNTEELFFGEGSRLTVL.

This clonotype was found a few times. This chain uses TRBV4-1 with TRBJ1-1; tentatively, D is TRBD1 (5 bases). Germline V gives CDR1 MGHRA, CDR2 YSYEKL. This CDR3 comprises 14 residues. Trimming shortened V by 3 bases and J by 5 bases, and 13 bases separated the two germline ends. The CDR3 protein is CASSQTPGVTEAFF. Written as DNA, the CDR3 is TGCGCCAGCAGCCAGACCCCGGGGGTGACTGAAGCTTTCTTT.

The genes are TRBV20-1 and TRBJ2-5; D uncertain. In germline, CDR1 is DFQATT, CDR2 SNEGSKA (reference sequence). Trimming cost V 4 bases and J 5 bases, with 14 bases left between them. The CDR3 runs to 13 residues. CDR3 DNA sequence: TGCAGTGCTACACGGCAGGTTGGCGAGACCCAGTACTTC. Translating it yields CSATRQVGETQYF.

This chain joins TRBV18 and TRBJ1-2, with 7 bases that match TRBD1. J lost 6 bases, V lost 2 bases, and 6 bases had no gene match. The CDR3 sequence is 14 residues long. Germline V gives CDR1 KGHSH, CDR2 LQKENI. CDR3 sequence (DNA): TGTGCCAGCTCACCAGAGGGGGCGCACGATGGCTACACCTTC. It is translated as CASSPEGAHDGYTF.

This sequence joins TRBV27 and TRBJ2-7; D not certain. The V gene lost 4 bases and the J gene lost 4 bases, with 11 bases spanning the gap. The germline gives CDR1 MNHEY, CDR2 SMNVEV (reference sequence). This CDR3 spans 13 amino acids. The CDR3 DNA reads TGTGCCAGCAGTTCAAGTAGCAGATACGAGCAGTACTTC. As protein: CASSSSSRYEQYF.

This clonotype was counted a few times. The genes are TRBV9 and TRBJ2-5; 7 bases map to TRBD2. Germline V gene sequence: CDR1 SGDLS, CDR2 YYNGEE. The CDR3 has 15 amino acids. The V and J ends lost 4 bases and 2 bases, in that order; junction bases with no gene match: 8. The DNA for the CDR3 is TGTGCCAGCAGCCCCCGGGGACTACCTCAAGAGACCCAGTACTTC. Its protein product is CASSPRGLPQETQYF.

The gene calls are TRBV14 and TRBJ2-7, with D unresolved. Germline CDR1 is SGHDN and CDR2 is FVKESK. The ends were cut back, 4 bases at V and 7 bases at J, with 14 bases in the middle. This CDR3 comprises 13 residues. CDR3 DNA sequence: TGTGCCAGCAGCCTCATGCCTACTGGTGAGCAGTACTTC. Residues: CASSLMPTGEQYF.

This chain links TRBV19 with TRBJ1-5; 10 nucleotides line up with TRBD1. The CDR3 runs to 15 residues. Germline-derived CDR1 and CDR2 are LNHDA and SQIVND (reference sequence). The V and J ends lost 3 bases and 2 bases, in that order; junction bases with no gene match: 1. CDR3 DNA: TGTGCCAGTAGTATTGGGACAGGGGGCAATCAGCCCCAGCATTTT. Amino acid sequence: CASSIGTGGNQPQHF.

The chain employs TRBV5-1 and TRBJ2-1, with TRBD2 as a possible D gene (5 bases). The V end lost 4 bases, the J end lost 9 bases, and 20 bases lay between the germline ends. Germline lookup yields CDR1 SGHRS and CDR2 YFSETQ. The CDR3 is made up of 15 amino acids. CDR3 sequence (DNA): TGCGCCAGCAGCCCCGAAGAGGGAGCGAGGGCTGAGCAGTTCTTC. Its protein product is CASSPEEGARAEQFF.

In DNA, the CDR3 is TGTGCCAGCAGCTCGTTGATCGGGACTAGCGGGAGGCCCTACAATGAGCAGTTCTTC. It yields the protein CASSSLIGTSGRPYNEQFF. V gene TRBV7-9 combines with J gene TRBJ2-1; TRBD2 matches at 15 bases. The CDR3 loop spans 19 amino acids. J lost 2 bases, V lost 4 bases, and 9 bases had no gene match. The V gene's germline CDR1 is SEHNR and CDR2 FQNEAQ (reference sequence). Based on the CDR3 plus reference TRBV7-9 and TRBJ2-1, the full variable domain is DTGVSQNPRHKITKRGQNVTFRCDPISEHNRLYWYRQTLGQGPEFLTYFQNEAQLEKSRLLSDRFSAERPKGSFSTLEIQRTEQGDSAMYLCASSSLIGTSGRPYNEQFFGPGTRLTVL.

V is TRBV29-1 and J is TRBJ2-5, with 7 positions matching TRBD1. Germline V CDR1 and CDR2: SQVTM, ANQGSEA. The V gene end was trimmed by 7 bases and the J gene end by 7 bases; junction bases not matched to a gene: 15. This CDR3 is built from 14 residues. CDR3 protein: CSGIRDSNKGTQYF. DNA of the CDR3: TGCAGCGGGATCCGGGACAGCAATAAAGGGACCCAGTACTTC.

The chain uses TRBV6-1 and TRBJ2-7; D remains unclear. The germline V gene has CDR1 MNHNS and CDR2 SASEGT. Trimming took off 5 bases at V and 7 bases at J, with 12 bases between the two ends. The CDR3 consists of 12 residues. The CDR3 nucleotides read TGTGCCAGCAGTCCTATGTACTCGGAGCAGTACTTC. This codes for CASSPMYSEQYF.

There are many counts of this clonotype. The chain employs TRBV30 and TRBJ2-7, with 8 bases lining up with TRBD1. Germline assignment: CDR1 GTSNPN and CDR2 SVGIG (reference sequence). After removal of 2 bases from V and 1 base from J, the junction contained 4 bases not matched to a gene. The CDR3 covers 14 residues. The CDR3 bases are TGTGCCTGGAGTTGGGACAGGTTATCCTACGAGCAGTACTTC. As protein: CAWSWDRLSYEQYF.

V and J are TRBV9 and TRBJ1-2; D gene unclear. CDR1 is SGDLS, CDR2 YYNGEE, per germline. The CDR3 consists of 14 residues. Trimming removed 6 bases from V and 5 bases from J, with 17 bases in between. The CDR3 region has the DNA TGTGCCAGCAAAAATGAAGGGATGGGGTATGGCTACACCTTC. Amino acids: CASKNEGMGYGYTF.